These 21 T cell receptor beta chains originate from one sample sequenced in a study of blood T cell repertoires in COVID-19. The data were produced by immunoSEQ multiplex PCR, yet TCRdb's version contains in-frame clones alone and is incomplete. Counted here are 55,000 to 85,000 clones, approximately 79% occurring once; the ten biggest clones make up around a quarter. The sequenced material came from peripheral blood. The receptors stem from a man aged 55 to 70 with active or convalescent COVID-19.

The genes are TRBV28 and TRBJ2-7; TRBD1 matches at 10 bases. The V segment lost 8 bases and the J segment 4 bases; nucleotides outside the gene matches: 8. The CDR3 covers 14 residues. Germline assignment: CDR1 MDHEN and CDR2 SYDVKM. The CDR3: CASRGTGDQYEQYF. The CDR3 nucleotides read TGTGCCAGCCGGGGGACAGGGGACCAATACGAGCAGTACTTC.

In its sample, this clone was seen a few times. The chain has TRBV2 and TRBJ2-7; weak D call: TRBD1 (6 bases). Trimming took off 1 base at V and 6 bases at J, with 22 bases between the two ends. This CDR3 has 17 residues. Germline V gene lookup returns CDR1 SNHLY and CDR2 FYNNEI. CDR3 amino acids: CASSEDARTGSWSEQYF. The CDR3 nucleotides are TGTGCCAGCAGTGAAGACGCTCGAACAGGGAGTTGGAGCGAGCAGTACTTC.

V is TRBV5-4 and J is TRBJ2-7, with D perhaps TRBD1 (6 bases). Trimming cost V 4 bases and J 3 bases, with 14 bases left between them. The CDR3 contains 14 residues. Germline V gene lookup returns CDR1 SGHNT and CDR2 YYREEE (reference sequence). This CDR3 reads CASSPNRDLYEQYF. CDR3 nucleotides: TGTGCCAGCAGCCCAAACAGGGACCTCTACGAGCAGTACTTC.

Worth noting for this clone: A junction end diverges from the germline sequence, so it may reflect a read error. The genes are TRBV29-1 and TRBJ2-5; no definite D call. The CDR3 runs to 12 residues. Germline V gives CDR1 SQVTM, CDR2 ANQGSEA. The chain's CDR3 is CSVVISQGTQYF. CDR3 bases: TGCAGCGTTGTTATTAGCCAAGGGACCCAGTACTTC.

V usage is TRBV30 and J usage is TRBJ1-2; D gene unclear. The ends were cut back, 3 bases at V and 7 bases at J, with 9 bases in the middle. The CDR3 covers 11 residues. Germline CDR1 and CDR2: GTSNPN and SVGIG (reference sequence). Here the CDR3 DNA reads TGTGCCTGGAGGCCAGTTGGTGGCTACACCTTC. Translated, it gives CAWRPVGGYTF.

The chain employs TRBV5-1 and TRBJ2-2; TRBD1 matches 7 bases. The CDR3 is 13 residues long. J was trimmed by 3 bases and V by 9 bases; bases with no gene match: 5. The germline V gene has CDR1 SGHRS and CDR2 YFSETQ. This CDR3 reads CATRDSDTGELFF. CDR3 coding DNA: TGCGCCACTCGGGACAGTGACACCGGGGAGCTGTTTTTT.

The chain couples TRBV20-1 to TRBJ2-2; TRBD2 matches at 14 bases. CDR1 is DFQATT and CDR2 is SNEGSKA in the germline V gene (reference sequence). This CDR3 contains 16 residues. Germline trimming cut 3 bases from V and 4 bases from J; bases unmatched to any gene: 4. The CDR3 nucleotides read TGCAGTGCTAGTGGGACTAGCGGGGGTGCCACCGGGGAGCTGTTTTTT. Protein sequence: CSASGTSGGATGELFF.

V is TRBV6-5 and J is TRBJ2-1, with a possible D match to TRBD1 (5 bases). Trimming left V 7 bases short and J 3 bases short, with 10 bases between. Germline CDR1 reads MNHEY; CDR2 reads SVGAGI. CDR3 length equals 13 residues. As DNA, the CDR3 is TGTGCCAGCACTTTAGACAGCTACAATGAGCAGTTCTTC. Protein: CASTLDSYNEQFF.

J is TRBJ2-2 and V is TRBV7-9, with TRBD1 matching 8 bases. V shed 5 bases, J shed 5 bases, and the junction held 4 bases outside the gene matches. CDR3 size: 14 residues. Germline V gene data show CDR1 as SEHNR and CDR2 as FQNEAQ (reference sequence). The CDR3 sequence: CASSPTGDTGELFF. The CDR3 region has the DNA TGTGCCAGCAGCCCGACAGGGGATACCGGGGAGCTGTTTTTT.

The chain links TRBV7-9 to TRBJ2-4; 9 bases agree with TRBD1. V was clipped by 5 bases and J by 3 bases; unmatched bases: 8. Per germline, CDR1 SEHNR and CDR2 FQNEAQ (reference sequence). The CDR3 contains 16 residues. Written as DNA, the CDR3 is TGTGCCAGCAGCCCCTGGACAGGGGAAGGCAAAAACATTCAGTACTTC. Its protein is CASSPWTGEGKNIQYF.

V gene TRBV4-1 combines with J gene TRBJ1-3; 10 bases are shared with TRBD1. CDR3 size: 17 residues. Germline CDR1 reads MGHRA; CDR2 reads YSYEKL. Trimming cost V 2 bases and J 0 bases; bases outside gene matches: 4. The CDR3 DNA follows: TGCGCCAGCAGCCAACCGGGACAGGGGAGCTCTGGAAACACCATATATTTT. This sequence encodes CASSQPGQGSSGNTIYF.

The CDR3 reads CASSSYPRLAGDNEQFF. In DNA, the CDR3 is TGTGCCAGCAGCTCCTACCCAAGACTAGCGGGGGACAATGAGCAGTTCTTC. The chain carries TRBV7-7 and TRBJ2-1, with TRBD2 matching over 12 bases. The CDR3 length is 17 residues. Germline V CDR1 and CDR2: SSHAT, FNYEAQ (reference sequence). Trimming took 4 bases from V and 5 from J; bases not matched to a gene: 9.

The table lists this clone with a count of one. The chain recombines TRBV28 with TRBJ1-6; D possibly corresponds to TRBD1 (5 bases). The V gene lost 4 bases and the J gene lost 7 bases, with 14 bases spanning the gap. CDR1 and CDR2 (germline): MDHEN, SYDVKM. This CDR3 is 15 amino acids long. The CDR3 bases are TGTGCCAGCAGTTACGGGGGACGGAGGAATTCACCCCTCCACTTT. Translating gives CASSYGGRRNSPLHF.

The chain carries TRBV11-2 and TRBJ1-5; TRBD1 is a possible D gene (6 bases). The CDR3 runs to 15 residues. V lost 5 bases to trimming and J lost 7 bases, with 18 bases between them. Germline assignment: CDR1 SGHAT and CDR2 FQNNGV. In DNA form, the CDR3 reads TGTGCCAGCAGCCTCTCCGCTGGGGGCTGGCAGCCCCAGCATTTT. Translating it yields CASSLSAGGWQPQHF.

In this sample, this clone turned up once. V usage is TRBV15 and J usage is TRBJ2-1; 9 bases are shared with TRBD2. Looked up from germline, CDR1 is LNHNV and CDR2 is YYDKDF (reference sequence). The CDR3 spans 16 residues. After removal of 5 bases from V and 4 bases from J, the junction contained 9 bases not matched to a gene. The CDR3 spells CATSGLSGGSYNEQFF. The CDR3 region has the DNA TGTGCCACCAGCGGCTTGAGCGGGGGGAGTTACAATGAGCAGTTCTTC.

CDR3 in amino acids: CASSRQGANNSPLHF. As DNA, the CDR3 is TGTGCCAGCAGTCGACAGGGGGCTAACAATTCACCCCTCCACTTT. The chain has TRBV2 and TRBJ1-6; 10 bases are a match to TRBD1. The CDR3 covers 15 residues. Per germline, CDR1 SNHLY and CDR2 FYNNEI. Trimming removed 5 bases from V and 7 bases from J; junction bases left unmatched: 5. The variable domain in full, completed from reference TRBV2 and TRBJ1-6, reads EPEVTQTPSHQVTQMGQEVILRCVPISNHLYFYWYRQILGQKVEFLVSFYNNEISEKSEIFDDQFSVERPDGSNFTLKIRSTKLEDSAMYFCASSRQGANNSPLHFGNGTRLTVT.

The CDR3, as DNA: TGTGCCAGCTCACCACCGTCAGGTTACGGCTACACCTTC. Encoded protein: CASSPPSGYGYTF. The V and J genes are TRBV18 and TRBJ1-2, with D hard to call. V lost 0 bases to trimming and J lost 8 bases, with 10 bases between them. Germline CDR1 and CDR2: KGHSH and LQKENI. The CDR3 runs to 13 residues.

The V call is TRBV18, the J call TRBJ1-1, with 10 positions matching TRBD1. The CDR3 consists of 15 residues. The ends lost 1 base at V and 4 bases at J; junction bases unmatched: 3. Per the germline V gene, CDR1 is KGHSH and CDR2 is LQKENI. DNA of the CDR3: TGTGCCAGCTCACCACAAGACAGGGGGCTCACTGAAGCTTTCTTT. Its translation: CASSPQDRGLTEAFF.

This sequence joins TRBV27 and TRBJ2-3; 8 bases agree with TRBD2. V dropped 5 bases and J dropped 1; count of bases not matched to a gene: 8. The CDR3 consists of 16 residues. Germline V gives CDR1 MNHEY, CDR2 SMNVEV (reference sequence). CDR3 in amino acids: CASSLRLARGTDTQYF. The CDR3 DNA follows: TGTGCCAGCAGTCTCCGACTAGCGAGGGGCACAGATACGCAGTATTTT.

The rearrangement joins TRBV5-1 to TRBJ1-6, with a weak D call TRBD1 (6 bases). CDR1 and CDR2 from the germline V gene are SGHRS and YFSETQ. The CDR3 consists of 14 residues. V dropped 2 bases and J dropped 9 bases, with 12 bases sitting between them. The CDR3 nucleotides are TGCGCCAGCAGCTTAGCAGGGGTTGTTTCACCCCTCCACTTT. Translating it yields CASSLAGVVSPLHF.

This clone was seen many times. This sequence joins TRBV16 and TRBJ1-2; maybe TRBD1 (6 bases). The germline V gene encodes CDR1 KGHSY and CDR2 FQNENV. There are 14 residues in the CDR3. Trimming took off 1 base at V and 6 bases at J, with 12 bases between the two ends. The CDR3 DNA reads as TGTGCCAGCAGCCAATATTCAGGGGCGAATGGCTACACCTTC. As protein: CASSQYSGANGYTF.